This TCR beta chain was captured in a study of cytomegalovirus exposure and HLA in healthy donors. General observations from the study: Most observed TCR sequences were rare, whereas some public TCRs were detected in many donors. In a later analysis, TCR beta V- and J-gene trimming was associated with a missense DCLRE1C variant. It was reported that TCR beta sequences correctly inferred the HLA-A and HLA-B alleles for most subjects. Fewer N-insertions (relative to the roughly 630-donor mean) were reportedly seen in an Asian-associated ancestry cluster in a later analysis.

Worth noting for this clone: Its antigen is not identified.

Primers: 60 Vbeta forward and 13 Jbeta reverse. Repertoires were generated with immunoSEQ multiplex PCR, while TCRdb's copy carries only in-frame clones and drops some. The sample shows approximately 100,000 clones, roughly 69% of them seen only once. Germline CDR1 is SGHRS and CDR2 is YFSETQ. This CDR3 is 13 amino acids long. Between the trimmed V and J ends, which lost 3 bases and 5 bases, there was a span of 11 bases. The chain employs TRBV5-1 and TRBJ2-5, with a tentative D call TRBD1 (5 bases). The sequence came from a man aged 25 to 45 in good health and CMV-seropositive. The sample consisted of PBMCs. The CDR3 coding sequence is TGCGCCAGCAGCTCAGCAGGGTTGGAGACCCAGTACTTC. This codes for CASSSAGLETQYF. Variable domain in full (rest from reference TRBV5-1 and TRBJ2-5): KAGVTQTPRYLIKTRGQQVTLSCSPISGHRSVSWYQQTPGQGLQFLFEYFSETQRNKGNFPGRFSGRQFSNSRSEMNVSTLELGDSALYLCASSSAGLETQYFGPGTRLLVL.